Listed here is a single T cell receptor beta chain. No antigen is known for it. Primers included in the PCR were 60 Vbeta and 13 Jbeta primers. Sequencing used immunoSEQ multiplex PCR; TCRdb keeps in-frame clones, though not all of them. The sample yields under 90,000 clones, roughly 64% seen once. The CDR3 consists of 13 residues. Trimming took 4 bases from V and 4 from J, leaving 12 bases between them. The germline gives CDR1 SGHRS, CDR2 YFSETQ. The data stem from a study of cytomegalovirus exposure and HLA in healthy donors. The study, taken as a whole, reports: Investigators reported 150 to 200 TCR beta chains as tied to cytomegalovirus. Most of the TCR beta V segments (in an earlier analysis) were productive either about 90% or about 30% of the time. In a later analysis, a missense DCLRE1C variant was linked to TCR beta V- and J-gene trimming.

V gene TRBV5-1 combines with J gene TRBJ2-7; D perhaps matches TRBD1 (6 bases). The source of this sequence is a middle-aged man in good health and CMV-seropositive. What was sequenced was PBMCs. The CDR3 region has the DNA TGCGCCAGCAGCCCGCAAACAGGGTACGAGCAGTACTTC. It translates to CASSPQTGYEQYF.